This T cell receptor beta chain was sequenced during a study of blood T cell repertoires in COVID-19. For the study at large: The United States, Italy and Spain supplied acute and convalescent COVID-19 samples. T cells, B-cell-depleted T cells, or PBMCs provided the cDNA or gDNA that served as material.

Original methodology: Reference gene primer amplification gave nucleated cell count estimates. TCRdb's copy holds only in-frame clones and misses some; the assay was immunoSEQ multiplex PCR. V, J and clone size are those of that table, while D and trimming were read from the DNA. The data contain about 160,000 clones, approximately 86% of them singletons. V shed 7 bases and J shed 2 bases, with 12 bases lying between them. This CDR3 has 14 residues. The germline CDR1 and CDR2 sequences are LNHDA and SQIVND (reference sequence). The sequence came from a man between 65 and 85 years old with acute or convalescent COVID-19. The genes are TRBV19 and TRBJ1-3; D is ambiguous. Sequencing used peripheral blood. Here the CDR3 DNA reads TGTGCCAGTATCACCGTCGGGACTGGAAACACCATATATTTT. It translates to CASITVGTGNTIYF.